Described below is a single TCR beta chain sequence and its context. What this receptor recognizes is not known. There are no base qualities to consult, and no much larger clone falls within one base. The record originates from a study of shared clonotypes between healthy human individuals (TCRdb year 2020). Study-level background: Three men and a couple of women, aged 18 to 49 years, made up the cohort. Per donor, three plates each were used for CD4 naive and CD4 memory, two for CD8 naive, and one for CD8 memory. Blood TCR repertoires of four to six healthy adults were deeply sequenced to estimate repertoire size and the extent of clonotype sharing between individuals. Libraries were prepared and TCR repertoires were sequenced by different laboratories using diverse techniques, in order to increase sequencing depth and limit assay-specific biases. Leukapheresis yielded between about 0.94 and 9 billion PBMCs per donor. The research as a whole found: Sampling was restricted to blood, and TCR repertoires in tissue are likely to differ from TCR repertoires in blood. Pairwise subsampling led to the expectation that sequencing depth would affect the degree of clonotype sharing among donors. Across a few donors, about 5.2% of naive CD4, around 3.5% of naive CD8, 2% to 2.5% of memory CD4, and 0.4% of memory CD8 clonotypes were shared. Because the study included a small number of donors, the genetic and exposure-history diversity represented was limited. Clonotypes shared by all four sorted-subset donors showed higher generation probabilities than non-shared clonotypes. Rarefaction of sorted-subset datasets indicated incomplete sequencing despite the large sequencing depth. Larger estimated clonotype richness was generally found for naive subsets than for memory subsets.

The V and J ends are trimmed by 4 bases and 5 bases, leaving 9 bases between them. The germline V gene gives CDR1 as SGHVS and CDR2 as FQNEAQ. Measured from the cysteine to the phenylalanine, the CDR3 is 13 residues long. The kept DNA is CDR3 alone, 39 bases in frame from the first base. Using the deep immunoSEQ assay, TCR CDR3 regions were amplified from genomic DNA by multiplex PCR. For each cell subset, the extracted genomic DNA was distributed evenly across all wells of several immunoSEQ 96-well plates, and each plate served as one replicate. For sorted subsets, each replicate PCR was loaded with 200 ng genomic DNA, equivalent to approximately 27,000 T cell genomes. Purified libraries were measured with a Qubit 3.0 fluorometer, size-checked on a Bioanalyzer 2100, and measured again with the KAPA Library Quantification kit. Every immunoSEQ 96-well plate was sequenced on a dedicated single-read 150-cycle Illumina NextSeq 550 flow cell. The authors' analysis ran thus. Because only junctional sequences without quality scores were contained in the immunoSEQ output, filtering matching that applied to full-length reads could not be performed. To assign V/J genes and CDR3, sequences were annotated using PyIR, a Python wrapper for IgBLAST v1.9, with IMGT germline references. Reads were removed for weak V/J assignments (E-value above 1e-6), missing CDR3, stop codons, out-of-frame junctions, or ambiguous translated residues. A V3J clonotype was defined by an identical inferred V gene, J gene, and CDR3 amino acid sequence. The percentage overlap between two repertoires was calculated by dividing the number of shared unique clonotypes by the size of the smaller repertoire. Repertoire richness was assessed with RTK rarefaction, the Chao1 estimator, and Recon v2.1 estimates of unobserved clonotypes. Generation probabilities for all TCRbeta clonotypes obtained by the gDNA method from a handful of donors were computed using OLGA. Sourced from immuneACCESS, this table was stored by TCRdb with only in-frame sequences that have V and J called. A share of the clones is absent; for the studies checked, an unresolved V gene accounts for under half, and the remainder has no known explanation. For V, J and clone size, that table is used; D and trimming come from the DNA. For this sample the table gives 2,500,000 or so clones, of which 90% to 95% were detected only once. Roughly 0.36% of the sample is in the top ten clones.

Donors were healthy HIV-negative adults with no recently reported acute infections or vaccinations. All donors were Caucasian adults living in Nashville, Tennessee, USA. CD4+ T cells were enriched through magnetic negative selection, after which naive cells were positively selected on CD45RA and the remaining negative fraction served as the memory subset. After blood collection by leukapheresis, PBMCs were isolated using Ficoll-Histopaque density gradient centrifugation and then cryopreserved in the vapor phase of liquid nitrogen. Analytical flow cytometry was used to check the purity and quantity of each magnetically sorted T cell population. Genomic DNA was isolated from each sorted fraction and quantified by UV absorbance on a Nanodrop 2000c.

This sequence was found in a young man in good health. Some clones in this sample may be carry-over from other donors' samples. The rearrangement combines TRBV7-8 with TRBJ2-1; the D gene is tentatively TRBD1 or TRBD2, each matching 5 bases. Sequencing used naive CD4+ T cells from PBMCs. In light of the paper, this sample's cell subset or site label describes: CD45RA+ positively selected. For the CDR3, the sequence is CASSWGRNNEQFF. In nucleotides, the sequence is TGTGCCAGCAGCTGGGGACGGAACAATGAGCAGTTCTTC.